The clone carrying this TCR beta chain has just a few counts. Using its own MiXCR run on the RT-PCR reads, TCRdb lists one record per CDR3 protein. The data show about 700,000 distinct CDR3 sequences, around 14% seen once. The receptor comes from a female donor in good health, serving as a healthy control. The sequencing input was memory CD4+ T cells from blood.

This chain's CDR3 is CASSPQRTASTDTQYF. CDR3 in DNA: TGTGCCAGTAGTCCGCAGAGGACGGCTAGCACAGATACGCAGTATTTT. The chain joins TRBV19 to TRBJ2-3; D is unresolved. Germline V CDR1 and CDR2: LNHDA, SQIVND (reference sequence). This CDR3 is 16 amino acids long. The germline V and J ends were trimmed by 5 bases and 0 bases, with 15 bases remaining between them.